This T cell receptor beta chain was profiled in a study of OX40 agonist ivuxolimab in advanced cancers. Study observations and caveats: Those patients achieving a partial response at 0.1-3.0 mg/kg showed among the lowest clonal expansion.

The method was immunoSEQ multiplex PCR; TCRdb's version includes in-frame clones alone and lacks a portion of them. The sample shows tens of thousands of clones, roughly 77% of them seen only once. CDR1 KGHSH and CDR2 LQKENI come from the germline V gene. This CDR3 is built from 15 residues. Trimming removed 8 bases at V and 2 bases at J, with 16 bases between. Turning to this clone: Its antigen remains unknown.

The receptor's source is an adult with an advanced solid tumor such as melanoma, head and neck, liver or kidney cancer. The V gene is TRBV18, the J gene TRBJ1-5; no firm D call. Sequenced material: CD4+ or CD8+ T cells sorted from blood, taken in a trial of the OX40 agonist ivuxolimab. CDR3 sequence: CASTREAIGNQPQHF. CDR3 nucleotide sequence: TGTGCCAGCACTCGGGAAGCAATCGGCAATCAGCCCCAGCATTTT.